What follows are 13 T cell receptor beta chains derived from one specimen sequenced in a study of T cell repertoires in cytomegalovirus infection. These receptors are not linked to any known antigen. TCRdb ran MiXCR on the reads and lists one entry per CDR3 protein. The table lists just over 450,000 distinct CDR3 sequences, about 42% of them singletons, with around two fifths in the top ten. This material consisted of cultured PBMCs, taken from culture after CMV antigen stimulation. The receptors stem from a human donor in good health (CMV status not recorded). Some clones in this sample may be carry-over from other donors' samples.

The V gene is TRBV6-8, the J gene TRBJ2-1, with TRBD2 matching 8 bases. Germline values: CDR1 MNHGY, CDR2 SAAAGT. Losses at the gene ends were 5 bases for V and 5 bases for J; bases not matched to a gene: 11. This CDR3 has 16 amino acids. The CDR3 nucleotides read TGTGCCAGCAGTCAAATCGGCGCGGGAGGCCACAATGAGCAGTTCTTC. As protein: CASSQIGAGGHNEQFF.

V and J are TRBV7-6 and TRBJ2-7, with 7 bases lining up with TRBD2. Germline loops: CDR1 SGHVS, CDR2 FNYEAQ. Trimming took 1 base from V and 2 from J; bases not matched to a gene: 8. The length of the CDR3 is 16 residues. The CDR3 DNA reads as TGTGCCAGCAGCTTAGAACGAGCGGGGCGCCCCTACGAGCAGTACTTC. Its translation is CASSLERAGRPYEQYF.

The chain links TRBV28 to TRBJ1-2; possibly TRBD1 for D (6 bases). Germline V lookup: CDR1 MDHEN, CDR2 SYDVKM. The CDR3 has 17 amino acids. V lost 4 bases, J lost 7 bases, and 25 bases lay in between. Written as DNA, the CDR3 is TGTGCCAGCAGTTCTCGAAAAGGGACACTCCTTACCGCTGGCTACACCTTC. Amino acid sequence: CASSSRKGTLLTAGYTF.

V is TRBV19 and J is TRBJ2-7; no definite D call. The germline gives CDR1 LNHDA, CDR2 SQIVND (reference sequence). The length of the CDR3 is 14 residues. Trimming cost V 5 bases and J 3 bases, with 14 bases left between them. In DNA form, the CDR3 reads TGTGCCAGTAGTGCGGCCGGGTCCCTCTACGAGCAGTACTTC. The encoded protein is CASSAAGSLYEQYF. Full variable domain (remainder filled in from reference TRBV19 and TRBJ2-7): DGGITQSPKYLFRKEGQNVTLSCEQNLNHDAMYWYRQDPGQGLRLIYYSQIVNDFQKGDIAEGYSVSREKKESFPLTVTSAQKNPTAFYLCASSAAGSLYEQYFGPGTRLTVT.

V gene TRBV7-9 combines with J gene TRBJ1-1; D gene uncertain. This CDR3 region has 13 residues. Germline CDR1 reads SEHNR; CDR2 reads FQNEAQ (reference sequence). Trimming removed 5 bases from V and 7 bases from J, with 14 bases in between. Written as DNA, the CDR3 is TGTGCCAGCAGCCGGCCAAGCTACTATGAAGCTTTCTTT. It codes for CASSRPSYYEAFF.

This chain uses TRBV9 with TRBJ1-5; D call uncertain. CDR3 size: 14 residues. Germline V gives CDR1 SGDLS, CDR2 YYNGEE. The V end lost 0 bases, the J end lost 4 bases, and 8 bases lay between the germline ends. The CDR3 nucleotides are TGTGCCAGCAGCGTAGATCCGCAGAATCAGCCCCAGCATTTT. It is translated as CASSVDPQNQPQHF. Based on the CDR3 plus reference TRBV9 and TRBJ1-5, the full variable domain is DSGVTQTPKHLITATGQRVTLRCSPRSGDLSVYWYQQSLDQGLQFLIQYYNGEERAKGNILERFSAQQFPDLHSELNLSSLELGDSALYFCASSVDPQNQPQHFGDGTRLSIL.

The rearrangement joins TRBV4-3 to TRBJ2-2, with D perhaps TRBD1 (6 bases). CDR1 LGHNA and CDR2 YSLEER come from the germline V gene. The CDR3 covers 14 residues. V was cut by 6 bases and J by 5 bases, with 13 bases left in between. CDR3 sequence reads: CASSSRGGTGELFF. The CDR3 nucleotides read TGCGCCAGCAGTAGCAGGGGTGGTACCGGGGAGCTGTTTTTT.

This rearrangement joins TRBV19 to TRBJ2-3; 10 bases fit TRBD2. The CDR3 runs to 16 residues. The germline CDR1 and CDR2 sequences are LNHDA and SQIVND (reference sequence). Trimming removed 3 bases from V and 1 base from J; junction bases left unmatched: 4. The CDR3 region has the DNA TGTGCCAGTAGTATCGTAGCGGGAGGAGGCACAGATACGCAGTATTTT. Translating it yields CASSIVAGGGTDTQYF.

The chain recombines TRBV2 with TRBJ2-1; D gene uncertain. Germline V gives CDR1 SNHLY, CDR2 FYNNEI. The CDR3 has 11 amino acids. The V and J ends lost 6 bases and 15 bases respectively, with 15 bases between them. CDR3: CASRKFHPPFF. The CDR3 nucleotides read TGTGCCAGCAGGAAATTCCATCCCCCGTTCTTC.

This clonotype came up many times. The V and J genes are TRBV7-6 and TRBJ2-1; 10 bases align to TRBD2. The ends lost 1 base at V and 5 bases at J; junction bases unmatched: 2. The length of the CDR3 is 15 residues. CDR1 and CDR2 (germline): SGHVS, FNYEAQ. This CDR3 reads CASSLGTSGNNEQFF. The CDR3 DNA is TGTGCCAGCAGCTTAGGGACTAGCGGAAACAATGAGCAGTTCTTC.

CDR3 sequence (DNA): TGTGCCAGCAGTTACTCCTTTGGCTCTGGAAACACCATATATTTT. Translation: CASSYSFGSGNTIYF. The chain links TRBV6-6 to TRBJ1-3; D gene uncertain. CDR3 length: 15 residues. V was cut by 0 bases and J by 0 bases, with 6 bases left in between. Germline CDR1 is MNHNY and CDR2 is SVGAGI (reference sequence).

The chain combines TRBV6-2 or TRBV6-3 with TRBJ2-3; 10 bases are shared with TRBD2. The CDR3 extends over 16 amino acids. Trimming cost V 6 bases and J 6 bases; bases outside gene matches: 12. Germline CDR1 MNHEY, CDR2 SVGEGT. CDR3 amino acids: CASRLRPSGSWDTQYF. CDR3 DNA sequence: TGTGCCAGCAGATTACGTCCTAGCGGGAGTTGGGATACGCAGTATTTT.

V gene TRBV12-3 or TRBV12-4 combines with J gene TRBJ2-7, with a tentative D call TRBD2 (5 bases). This CDR3 comprises 15 residues. V was cut by 6 bases and J by 11 bases, with 26 bases left in between. CDR3 sequence (DNA): TGTGCCAGCAGCCCAACGATTGGGCCGCGGGCTCCTGAGTACTTC. Translated, it gives CASSPTIGPRAPEYF.